The clone carrying this T cell receptor beta chain was seen at least ten times. One end of the junction is discordant with germline, which a read error may explain. The data were taken from a study of prognosis after radiotherapy for stage I lung cancer. Study-level information: Operability status for all non-small cell lung cancer patients was recorded as medically inoperable.

This CDR3 has 12 amino acids. Germline loops: CDR1 DFQATT, CDR2 SNEGSKA (reference sequence). Genomic DNA was subjected to two-round multiplex PCR for amplification of TCR beta CDR3. Each TRBV and TRBJ gene had its own primer in the first PCR round. Using its own MiXCR run on the multiplex PCR reads, TCRdb lists one record per CDR3 protein. The sample shows roughly 30,000 distinct CDR3 sequences, 30% to 35% of them seen only once. This clonotype was sampled from a donor aged 50 or older with non-small cell lung cancer. Sequencing used PBMCs, obtained before or after stereotactic body radiation therapy (not recorded which). V gene TRBV20-1 combines with J gene TRBJ2-1; the D is unclear. The CDR3 region has the DNA TGCAGTGCTCGAGAGCGCGTTCATGAGCAGTTCTTC. This gives the protein CSARERVHEQFF.